What follows are 32 T cell receptor beta chains derived from one specimen sequenced in a study of cytomegalovirus exposure and HLA in healthy donors. Use of 60 Vbeta and 13 Jbeta primers characterized the PCR. Libraries were prepared by immunoSEQ multiplex PCR; TCRdb keeps only in-frame clonotypes and omits some of them. The data show roughly 100,000 clones, approximately 72% seen once. Sequencing was performed on PBMCs. The receptors come from a man aged 30 to 39 in good health and CMV-seronegative.

The chain uses TRBV7-2 and TRBJ1-2; TRBD1 might be the D (5 bases). The CDR3 loop spans 15 amino acids. CDR1 and CDR2 from the germline V gene are SGHTA and FQGNSA. V lost 2 bases and J lost 7, with 17 bases in between. CDR3 loop: CASSLRQHGGSGYTF. In DNA, the CDR3 is TGTGCCAGCAGCTTAAGGCAGCACGGGGGAAGTGGCTACACCTTC.

V and J are TRBV4-3 and TRBJ1-1; a possible D gene is TRBD1 (5 bases). The germline V and J ends were trimmed by 4 bases and 3 bases, with 9 bases remaining between them. The CDR3 runs to 13 residues. Looked up from germline, CDR1 is LGHNA and CDR2 is YSLEER. This chain's CDR3 is CASSRGVDTEAFF. The DNA for the CDR3 is TGCGCCAGCAGCCGGGGGGTTGACACTGAAGCTTTCTTT.

The gene calls are TRBV2 and TRBJ2-5; TRBD1 matches 8 bases. The CDR3 spans 14 residues. Germline V CDR1 and CDR2: SNHLY, FYNNEI. The V and J ends lost 6 bases and 1 base, in that order; junction bases with no gene match: 4. CDR3 region: CASRAGTGQETQYF. The CDR3 DNA sequence: TGTGCCAGCAGGGCCGGGACAGGCCAAGAGACCCAGTACTTC.

V usage is TRBV5-5 and J usage is TRBJ2-5; D is unclear. This CDR3 has 12 residues. The V gene lost 0 bases and the J gene lost 5 bases, with 5 bases spanning the gap. Germline-derived CDR1 and CDR2 are SGHKS and YYEKEE (reference sequence). CDR3 coding DNA: TGTGCCAGCAGCTTGGACCGGGAGACCCAGTACTTC. Translating it yields CASSLDRETQYF.

The V gene is TRBV7-2, the J gene TRBJ1-5, with D tentatively TRBD1 (6 bases). V lost 5 bases to trimming and J lost 7 bases, with 12 bases between them. The germline V gene has CDR1 SGHTA and CDR2 FQGNSA. The CDR3 sequence is 13 residues long. The CDR3 spells CASSLEQGQPQHF. The DNA of the CDR3 is TGTGCCAGCAGCCTAGAACAGGGCCAGCCCCAGCATTTT.

V gene TRBV5-8 combines with J gene TRBJ2-3, with no clear D. Trimming took off 3 bases at V and 11 bases at J, with 13 bases between the two ends. This CDR3 is 12 amino acids long. Germline assignment: CDR1 SGHTS and CDR2 YDEGEE. The CDR3: CASSSMTRKQYF. DNA of the CDR3: TGTGCCAGCAGCTCCATGACAAGAAAGCAGTATTTT.

This sequence joins TRBV5-6 and TRBJ1-5; TRBD1 aligns across 8 bases. The germline V gene has CDR1 SGHDT and CDR2 YYEEEE. The CDR3 sequence is 13 residues long. Unmatched junction bases numbered 5, after V lost 5 bases and J lost 7 bases. CDR3 amino acids: CASSQGADQPQHF. In nucleotides, the CDR3 is TGTGCCAGCAGTCAGGGGGCTGACCAGCCCCAGCATTTT.

The CDR3 spells CASGRGRAKDHNEQFF. As DNA, the CDR3 is TGTGCCAGCGGTAGGGGGCGAGCGAAGGACCACAATGAGCAGTTCTTC. V usage is TRBV6-8 and J usage is TRBJ2-1, with TRBD1 identical over 7 bases. The J segment lost 5 bases and the V segment lost 8 bases, leaving 15 bases of the junction unmatched. This CDR3 is built from 16 residues. Germline assignment: CDR1 MNHGY and CDR2 SAAAGT.

J is TRBJ1-1 and V is TRBV5-1; the match to TRBD1 covers 7 bases. V shed 4 bases and J 1 base; nucleotides not matched to a gene: 4. CDR3 length: 14 amino acids. Germline CDR1 SGHRS, CDR2 YFSETQ. CDR3 loop: CASSGGTENTEAFF. CDR3 DNA: TGCGCCAGCAGCGGGGGGACAGAGAACACTGAAGCTTTCTTT.

The chain joins TRBV28 to TRBJ2-3; 7 positions match TRBD2. This CDR3 comprises 13 residues. Germline CDR1 MDHEN, CDR2 SYDVKM. Trimming cost V 3 bases and J 4 bases; bases outside gene matches: 1. The CDR3 loop reads CASSFLAADTQYF. The DNA for the CDR3 is TGTGCCAGCAGTTTTCTAGCGGCAGATACGCAGTATTTT. The complete variable domain, with remaining parts taken from reference TRBV28 and TRBJ2-3, reads DVKVTQSSRYLVKRTGEKVFLECVQDMDHENMFWYRQDPGLGLRLIYFSYDVKMKEKGDIPEGYSVSREKKERFSLILESASTNQTSMYLCASSFLAADTQYFGPGTRLTVL.

Only a few counts were recorded for this clone. The rearrangement links TRBV4-1 to TRBJ2-2; no firm D call. The CDR3 totals 16 residues. Germline CDR1 reads MGHRA; CDR2 reads YSYEKL. The V end lost 1 base, the J end lost 1 base, and 10 bases lay between the germline ends. The CDR3 DNA sequence: TGCGCCAGCAGCCAAGCTCAGTACCTGAACACCGGGGAGCTGTTTTTT. This sequence encodes CASSQAQYLNTGELFF.

The V gene is TRBV14, the J gene TRBJ2-7; a weak D match, TRBD2 (5 bases). Germline V gene lookup returns CDR1 SGHDN and CDR2 FVKESK. This CDR3 has 13 residues. Trimming left V 4 bases short and J 12 bases short, with 19 bases between. This CDR3 reads CASSLRGGGVGYF. As DNA, the CDR3 is TGTGCCAGCAGCCTAAGAGGCGGAGGCGTCGGGTACTTC.

The chain uses TRBV2 and TRBJ1-5; D is ambiguous. The CDR3 is 14 amino acids. CDR1 is SNHLY, CDR2 FYNNEI, per germline. Trimming left V 3 bases short and J 3 bases short, with 9 bases between. This CDR3 reads CASSEVRNNQPQHF. The CDR3 DNA reads TGTGCCAGCAGTGAGGTCAGGAACAATCAGCCCCAGCATTTT. Based on the CDR3 plus reference TRBV2 and TRBJ1-5, the full variable domain is EPEVTQTPSHQVTQMGQEVILRCVPISNHLYFYWYRQILGQKVEFLVSFYNNEISEKSEIFDDQFSVERPDGSNFTLKIRSTKLEDSAMYFCASSEVRNNQPQHFGDGTRLSIL.

This rearrangement joins TRBV27 to TRBJ2-1; D ambiguous. The germline V and J ends were trimmed by 6 bases and 0 bases, with 15 bases remaining between them. CDR3 length: 16 residues. Germline loops: CDR1 MNHEY, CDR2 SMNVEV (reference sequence). CDR3 nucleotides: TGTGCCAGCAGGCCCTTGGAGTCGAGCTCCTACAATGAGCAGTTCTTC. It specifies CASRPLESSSYNEQFF.

This chain links TRBV15 with TRBJ2-1, with D perhaps TRBD2 (6 bases). The CDR3 has 12 residues. Per germline, CDR1 LNHNV and CDR2 YYDKDF (reference sequence). Trimming pared 7 bases from V and 12 bases from J, leaving 16 bases between. This CDR3 reads CATKSGDGRQFF. The CDR3 DNA sequence: TGTGCCACCAAGTCGGGCGACGGGAGGCAGTTCTTC.

The CDR3 region has the DNA TGTGCCGGGCCCTGCTTGGGTTACGAGCAGTACTTC. Translation gives CAGPCLGYEQYF. The chain uses TRBV28 and TRBJ2-7; D is ambiguous. Trimming took off 11 bases at V and 4 bases at J, with 15 bases between the two ends. The CDR3 length is 12 residues. CDR1 MDHEN and CDR2 SYDVKM come from the germline V gene. Using reference TRBV28 and TRBJ2-7 for the parts outside the CDR3, the full variable domain is DVKVTQSSRYLVKRTGEKVFLECVQDMDHENMFWYRQDPGLGLRLIYFSYDVKMKEKGDIPEGYSVSREKKERFSLILESASTNQTSMYLCAGPCLGYEQYFGPGTRLTVT.

V and J are TRBV5-1 and TRBJ2-5; 7 bases are shared with TRBD1. CDR1 SGHRS and CDR2 YFSETQ come from the germline V gene. The CDR3 extends over 15 amino acids. Germline trimming cut 0 bases from V and 4 bases from J; bases unmatched to any gene: 6. CDR3 sequence: CASSLEGAGGETQYF. DNA of the CDR3: TGCGCCAGCAGCTTGGAGGGGGCAGGGGGAGAGACCCAGTACTTC.

This clone came up once. This chain uses TRBV29-1 with TRBJ2-3; possibly TRBD1 for D (6 bases). In germline, CDR1 is SQVTM, CDR2 ANQGSEA. The CDR3 consists of 17 residues. Trimming removed 5 bases at V and 2 bases at J, with 23 bases between. The chain's CDR3 is CSVWGRNDRSYTDTQYF. DNA of the CDR3: TGCAGCGTTTGGGGACGTAACGACAGGTCCTACACAGATACGCAGTATTTT.

The chain is built from TRBV9 and TRBJ1-3; unclear D gene. The germline V and J ends were trimmed by 2 bases and 0 bases, with 6 bases remaining between them. Per germline, CDR1 SGDLS and CDR2 YYNGEE. The CDR3 runs 14 residues. CDR3 sequence (DNA): TGTGCCAGCAGCGTCCAGTACTCTGGAAACACCATATATTTT. Its protein is CASSVQYSGNTIYF.

Ten or more counts support this clone. Additional DNA sequences in this sample encode the identical CDR3. This sequence joins TRBV5-6 and TRBJ2-7; 10 bases agree with TRBD1. This CDR3 spans 14 amino acids. CDR1 SGHDT and CDR2 YYEEEE come from the germline V gene. With V trimmed by 4 bases and J by 4 bases, 5 bases remained unmatched. The CDR3 sequence is CASSLGQGRYEQYF. DNA of the CDR3: TGTGCCAGCAGCCTGGGACAGGGGAGATACGAGCAGTACTTC.

V is TRBV30 and J is TRBJ1-1; D is unclear. Trimming removed 0 bases from V and 0 bases from J, with 5 bases in between. Germline V lookup: CDR1 GTSNPN, CDR2 SVGIG (reference sequence). This CDR3 spans 13 amino acids. The CDR3 region is CAWSVGMNTEAFF. DNA for the CDR3: TGTGCCTGGAGTGTGGGCATGAACACTGAAGCTTTCTTT.

The chain couples TRBV13 to TRBJ1-1; D is unresolved. The germline gives CDR1 PRHDT, CDR2 FYEKMQ (reference sequence). V was cut by 7 bases and J by 3 bases, with 21 bases left in between. CDR3 size: 16 residues. The CDR3 DNA reads TGTGCCAGCATCGAACTACCCGGGTTTGGGTACACTGAAGCTTTCTTT. Its translation: CASIELPGFGYTEAFF.

The gene calls are TRBV2 and TRBJ2-7; 8 positions match TRBD1. Germline V gene sequence: CDR1 SNHLY, CDR2 FYNNEI. J was trimmed by 0 bases and V by 3 bases; bases with no gene match: 1. The CDR3 sequence is 14 residues long. The CDR3 region is CASSDGQGSYEQYF. The DNA for the CDR3 is TGTGCCAGCAGTGATGGACAGGGCTCCTACGAGCAGTACTTC.

The chain carries TRBV9 and TRBJ2-3, with D tentatively TRBD1 (5 bases). Trimming shortened V by 0 bases and J by 4 bases, and 9 bases separated the two germline ends. CDR1 SGDLS and CDR2 YYNGEE come from the germline V gene. The CDR3 sequence is 14 residues long. In DNA, the CDR3 is TGTGCCAGCAGCGTAGGGAGCAGGGCAGATACGCAGTATTTT. Translated: CASSVGSRADTQYF.

The sample holds a few counts of this clone. This chain links TRBV25-1 with TRBJ1-6; D unclear. CDR1 and CDR2 from the germline V gene are MGHDK and SYGVNS. The CDR3 spans 13 residues. V dropped 4 bases and J dropped 7 bases, with 8 bases sitting between them. CDR3 sequence: CASSGYLNSPLHF. CDR3 sequence (DNA): TGTGCCAGCAGTGGCTATTTGAATTCACCCCTCCACTTT. Based on the CDR3 plus reference TRBV25-1 and TRBJ1-6, the full variable domain is EADIYQTPRYLVIGTGKKITLECSQTMGHDKMYWYQQDPGMELHLIHYSYGVNSTEKGDLSSESTVSRIRTEHFPLTLESARPSHTSQYLCASSGYLNSPLHFGNGTRLTVT.

The J gene is TRBJ2-1, the V gene TRBV27; 7 nucleotides line up with TRBD2. Trimming removed 7 bases from V and 4 bases from J; junction bases left unmatched: 13. The CDR3 covers 16 residues. From germline, CDR1 is MNHEY and CDR2 SMNVEV (reference sequence). The CDR3 DNA is TGTGCCAGCACGACCCCCGGGGCTAGCGGTTACAATGAGCAGTTCTTC. It translates to CASTTPGASGYNEQFF.

This clone was counted a single time. This CDR3 is also generated by other DNA sequences in the sample. The chain carries TRBV19 and TRBJ2-7; D is possibly TRBD1 (6 bases). Trimming stripped 4 bases from V and 4 bases from J, with 14 bases between. Germline V gene lookup returns CDR1 LNHDA and CDR2 SQIVND (reference sequence). The CDR3 contains 14 residues. CDR3 DNA: TGTGCCAGTAGTAACCAGCACAGGGAATACGAGCAGTACTTC. Its protein is CASSNQHREYEQYF.

The V call is TRBV7-3, the J call TRBJ1-5, with a possible D match to TRBD1 (6 bases). CDR3 length equals 16 residues. Germline V lookup: CDR1 SGHTA, CDR2 FQGTGA. Trimming left V 6 bases short and J 0 bases short, with 15 bases between. The CDR3 sequence: CASSPGTLYSNQPQHF. In DNA form, the CDR3 reads TGTGCCAGCAGTCCCGGGACACTCTATAGCAATCAGCCCCAGCATTTT.

The chain recombines TRBV6-5 with TRBJ2-5, with 7 nucleotides matching TRBD1. The CDR3 runs 12 residues. Germline trimming cut 8 bases from V and 4 bases from J; bases unmatched to any gene: 4. Looked up from germline, CDR1 is MNHEY and CDR2 is SVGAGI. CDR3 in DNA: TGTGCCAGCTGCCGACAGGGAGAGACCCAGTACTTC. The encoded protein is CASCRQGETQYF.

The DNA for the CDR3 is TGTGCCAGTAGTATAAGGTTAGGGGACAATCAGCCCCAGCATTTT. It translates to CASSIRLGDNQPQHF. This chain connects TRBV19 to TRBJ1-5, with D possibly TRBD1 on 5 matching bases. The V end was cut by 2 bases, the J end by 3 bases, with 11 bases between. The germline V gene encodes CDR1 LNHDA and CDR2 SQIVND (reference sequence). The CDR3 covers 15 residues.

The chain carries TRBV28 and TRBJ2-7; tentative D call: TRBD1 (6 bases). Germline V CDR1 and CDR2: MDHEN, SYDVKM. The V and J ends lost 3 bases and 3 bases respectively, with 12 bases between them. This CDR3 spans 14 amino acids. In DNA form, the CDR3 reads TGTGCCAGCAGTTTGTTCGGACAGAGCTACGAGCAGTACTTC. This encodes CASSLFGQSYEQYF.

The V gene is TRBV30, the J gene TRBJ2-1; no reliable D call. The V end was cut by 0 bases, the J end by 6 bases, with 9 bases between. The germline CDR1 and CDR2 sequences are GTSNPN and SVGIG (reference sequence). The CDR3 is 13 residues long. The CDR3, as DNA: TGTGCCTGGAGTGTAGTGACTTTCAATGAGCAGTTCTTC. Translation: CAWSVVTFNEQFF.